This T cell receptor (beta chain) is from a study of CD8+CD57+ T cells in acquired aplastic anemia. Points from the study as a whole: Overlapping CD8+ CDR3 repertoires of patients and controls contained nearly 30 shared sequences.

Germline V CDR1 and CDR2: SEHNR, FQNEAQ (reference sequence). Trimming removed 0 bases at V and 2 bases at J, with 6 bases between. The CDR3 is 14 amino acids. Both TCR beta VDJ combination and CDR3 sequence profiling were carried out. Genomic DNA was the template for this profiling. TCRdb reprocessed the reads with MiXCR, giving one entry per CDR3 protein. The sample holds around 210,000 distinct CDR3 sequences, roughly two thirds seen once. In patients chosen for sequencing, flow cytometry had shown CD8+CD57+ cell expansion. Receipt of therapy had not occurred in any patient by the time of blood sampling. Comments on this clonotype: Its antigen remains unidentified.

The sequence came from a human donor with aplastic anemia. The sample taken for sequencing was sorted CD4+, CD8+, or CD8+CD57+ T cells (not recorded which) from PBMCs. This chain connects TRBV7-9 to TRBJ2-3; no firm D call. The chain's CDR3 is CASSLAAVTDTQYF. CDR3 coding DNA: TGTGCCAGCAGCTTAGCGGCAGTCACAGATACGCAGTATTTT.